This T cell receptor beta chain was sequenced in a study of control samples from healthy donors and cancer patients. Clones were sequenced by immunoSEQ multiplex PCR, and TCRdb holds only the in-frame ones, with some missing. The table shows 110,000 to 150,000 clones, with roughly 89% occurring only once. Trimming at V came to 5 bases and at J to 2 bases, leaving 0 bases not matched to a gene. CDR1 SGHAT and CDR2 FQDESV come from the germline V gene (reference sequence). The CDR3 is 14 amino acids. V gene TRBV11-1 combines with J gene TRBJ2-6; TRBD1 matches at 7 bases. The sequenced sample consisted of blood. The source of this sequence is a young man in good health. Here the CDR3 DNA reads TGTGCCAGCAGCGACAGGGCTGGGGCCAACGTCCTGACTTTC. It specifies CASSDRAGANVLTF.